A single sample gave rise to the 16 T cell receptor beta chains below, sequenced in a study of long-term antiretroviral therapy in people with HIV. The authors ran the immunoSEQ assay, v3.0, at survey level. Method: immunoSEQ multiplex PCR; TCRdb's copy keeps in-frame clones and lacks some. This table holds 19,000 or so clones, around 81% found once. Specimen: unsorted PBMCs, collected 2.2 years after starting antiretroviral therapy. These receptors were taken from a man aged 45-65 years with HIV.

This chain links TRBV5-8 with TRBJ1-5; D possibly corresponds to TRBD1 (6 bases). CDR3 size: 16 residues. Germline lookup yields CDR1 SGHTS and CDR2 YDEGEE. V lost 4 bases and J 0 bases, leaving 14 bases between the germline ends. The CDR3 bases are TGTGCCAGCAGCCCGGGACACGGATATAGCAATCAGCCCCAGCATTTT. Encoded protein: CASSPGHGYSNQPQHF.

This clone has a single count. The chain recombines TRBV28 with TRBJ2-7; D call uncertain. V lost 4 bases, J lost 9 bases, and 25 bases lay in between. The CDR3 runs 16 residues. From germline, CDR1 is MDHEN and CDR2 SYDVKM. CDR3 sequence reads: CASSYNLWSPSFGQYF. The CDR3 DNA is TGTGCCAGCAGTTATAATTTATGGTCTCCCTCCTTCGGGCAGTACTTC.

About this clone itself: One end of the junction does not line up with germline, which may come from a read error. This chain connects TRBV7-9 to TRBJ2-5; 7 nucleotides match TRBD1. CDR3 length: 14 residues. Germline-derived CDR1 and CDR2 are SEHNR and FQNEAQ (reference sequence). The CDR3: CASSWRQGQKTQYF. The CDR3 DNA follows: TGTGCCAGCAGCTGGAGACAGGGCCAAAAGACCCAGTACTTC.

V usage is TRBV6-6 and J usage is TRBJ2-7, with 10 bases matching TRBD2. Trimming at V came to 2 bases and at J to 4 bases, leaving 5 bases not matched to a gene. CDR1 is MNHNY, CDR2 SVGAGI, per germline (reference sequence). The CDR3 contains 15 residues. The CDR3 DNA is TGTGCCAGCAGTTACCCACTAGCGGGGAAATACGAGCAGTACTTC. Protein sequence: CASSYPLAGKYEQYF.

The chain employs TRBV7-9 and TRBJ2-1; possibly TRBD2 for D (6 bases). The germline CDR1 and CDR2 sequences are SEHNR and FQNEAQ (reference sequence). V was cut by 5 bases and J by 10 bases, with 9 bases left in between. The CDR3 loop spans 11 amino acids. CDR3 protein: CASSRDWEQFF. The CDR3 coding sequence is TGTGCCAGCAGCCGGGACTGGGAGCAGTTCTTC.

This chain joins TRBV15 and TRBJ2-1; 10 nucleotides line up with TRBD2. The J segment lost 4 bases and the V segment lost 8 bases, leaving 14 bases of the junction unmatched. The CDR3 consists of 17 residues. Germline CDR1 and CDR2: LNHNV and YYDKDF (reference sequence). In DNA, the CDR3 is TGTGCCACCCAGGAAACCAGCGGGAGGGCGAAGTACAATGAGCAGTTCTTC. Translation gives CATQETSGRAKYNEQFF.

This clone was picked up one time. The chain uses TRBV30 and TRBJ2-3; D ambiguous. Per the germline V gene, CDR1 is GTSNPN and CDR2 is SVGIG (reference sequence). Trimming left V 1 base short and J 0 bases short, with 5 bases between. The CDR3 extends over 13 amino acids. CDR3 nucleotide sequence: TGTGCCTGGAGTGGAATTAGCACAGATACGCAGTATTTT. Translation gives CAWSGISTDTQYF.

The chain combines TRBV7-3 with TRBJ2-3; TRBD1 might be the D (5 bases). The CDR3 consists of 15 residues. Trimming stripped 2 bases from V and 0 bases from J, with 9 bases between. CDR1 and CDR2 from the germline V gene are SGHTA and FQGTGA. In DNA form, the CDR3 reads TGTGCCAGCAGCTTACGGCAGGGAAGCACAGATACGCAGTATTTT. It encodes CASSLRQGSTDTQYF.

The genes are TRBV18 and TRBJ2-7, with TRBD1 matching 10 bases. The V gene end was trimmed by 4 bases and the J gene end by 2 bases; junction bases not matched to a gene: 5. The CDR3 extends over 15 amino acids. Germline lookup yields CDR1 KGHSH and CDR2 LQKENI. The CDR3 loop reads CASSLRDRGPYEQYF. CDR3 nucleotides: TGTGCCAGCTCACTCCGGGACAGGGGACCCTACGAGCAGTACTTC.

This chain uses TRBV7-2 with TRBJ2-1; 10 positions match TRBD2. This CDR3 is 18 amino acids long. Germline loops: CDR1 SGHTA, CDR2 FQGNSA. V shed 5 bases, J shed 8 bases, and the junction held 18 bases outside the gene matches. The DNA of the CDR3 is TGTGCCAGCAGCCCCCCACCGCCACTAGCGGGGACTTCCGATGAGCAGTTCTTC. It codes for CASSPPPPLAGTSDEQFF. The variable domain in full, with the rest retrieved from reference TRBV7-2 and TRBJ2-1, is GAGVSQSPSNKVTEKGKDVELRCDPISGHTALYWYRQSLGQGLEFLIYFQGNSAPDKSGLPSDRFSAERTGGSVSTLTIQRTQQEDSAVYLCASSPPPPLAGTSDEQFFGPGTRLTVL.

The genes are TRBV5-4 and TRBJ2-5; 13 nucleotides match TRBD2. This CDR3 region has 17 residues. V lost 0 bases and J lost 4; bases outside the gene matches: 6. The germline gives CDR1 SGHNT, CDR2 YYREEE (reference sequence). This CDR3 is CASSLGLAGGGPETQYF. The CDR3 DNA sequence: TGTGCCAGCAGCTTGGGACTAGCGGGGGGAGGCCCAGAGACCCAGTACTTC.

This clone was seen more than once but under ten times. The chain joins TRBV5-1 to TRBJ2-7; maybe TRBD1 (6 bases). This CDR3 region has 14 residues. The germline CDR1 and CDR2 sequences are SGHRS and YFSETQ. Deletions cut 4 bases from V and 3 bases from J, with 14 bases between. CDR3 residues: CASSTPGQSYEQYF. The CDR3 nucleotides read TGCGCCAGCAGCACCCCGGGACAAAGCTACGAGCAGTACTTC. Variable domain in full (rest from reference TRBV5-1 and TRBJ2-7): KAGVTQTPRYLIKTRGQQVTLSCSPISGHRSVSWYQQTPGQGLQFLFEYFSETQRNKGNFPGRFSGRQFSNSRSEMNVSTLELGDSALYLCASSTPGQSYEQYFGPGTRLTVT.

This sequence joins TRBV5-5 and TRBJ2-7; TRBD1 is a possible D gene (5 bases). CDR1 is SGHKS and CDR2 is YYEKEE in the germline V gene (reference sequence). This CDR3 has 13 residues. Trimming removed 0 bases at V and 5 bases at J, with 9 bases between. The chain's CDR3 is CASSLGRVNEQYF. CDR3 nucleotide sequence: TGTGCCAGCAGCTTGGGCAGGGTTAACGAGCAGTACTTC.

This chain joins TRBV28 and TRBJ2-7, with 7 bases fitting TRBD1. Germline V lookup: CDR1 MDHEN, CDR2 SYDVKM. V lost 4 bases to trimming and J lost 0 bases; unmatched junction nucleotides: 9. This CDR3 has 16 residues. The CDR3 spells CASSSTGPEGSYEQYF. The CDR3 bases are TGTGCCAGCAGTTCGACAGGGCCAGAGGGCTCCTACGAGCAGTACTTC.

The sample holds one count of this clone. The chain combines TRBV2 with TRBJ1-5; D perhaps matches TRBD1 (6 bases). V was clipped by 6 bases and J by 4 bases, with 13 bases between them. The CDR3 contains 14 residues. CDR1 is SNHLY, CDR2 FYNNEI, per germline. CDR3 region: CASSDRRLNQPQHF. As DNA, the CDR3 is TGTGCCAGCAGCGACAGGCGCTTGAATCAGCCCCAGCATTTT.

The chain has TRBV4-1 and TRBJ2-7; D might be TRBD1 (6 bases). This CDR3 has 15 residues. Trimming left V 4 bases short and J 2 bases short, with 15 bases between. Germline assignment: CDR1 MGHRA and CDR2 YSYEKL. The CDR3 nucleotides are TGCGCCAGCAGCCCGTACCCAGGGGCTCCCTACGAGCAGTACTTC. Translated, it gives CASSPYPGAPYEQYF.